Each of the 23 T cell receptor beta chains below was sequenced from the same sample in a study of blood T cells in healthy people across ages. Next came a second PCR, run for about 7 to 12 cycles, which used a sample-barcoded 5' primer along with a J-beta primer mix. MiXCR was run by TCRdb on the 5' RACE reads, yielding one entry per CDR3 protein. The sample carries 700,000 or so distinct CDR3 sequences, 22% recorded once. Sequenced: blood. These receptors all stem from a man aged 65 to 79 in good health.

This clonotype showed up just a few times. The rearrangement links TRBV6-2 or TRBV6-3 to TRBJ2-7; D tentatively fits TRBD1 or TRBD2 (7 bases each). This CDR3 has 15 residues. The germline gives CDR1 MNHEY, CDR2 SVGEGT. V shed 4 bases and J shed 0 bases, with 13 bases lying between them. In DNA, the CDR3 is TGTGCCAGCAGTTGGGGGGGACAGATCTCCTACGAGCAGTACTTC. Translated: CASSWGGQISYEQYF.

The J gene is TRBJ2-5, the V gene TRBV20-1; D possibly uses TRBD1 or TRBD2 (6 bases each). CDR3 length equals 16 residues. Trimming pared 3 bases from V and 3 bases from J, leaving 20 bases between. The germline V gene has CDR1 DFQATT and CDR2 SNEGSKA (reference sequence). CDR3 loop: CSASMDGGSFEETQYF. The CDR3 DNA sequence: TGCAGTGCTAGCATGGACGGGGGCTCCTTTGAAGAGACCCAGTACTTC.

A few counts support this clonotype. This chain links TRBV3-1 with TRBJ1-1; the D gene is possibly TRBD1 (6 bases). Germline CDR1 reads LGHDT; CDR2 reads YNNKEL (reference sequence). V lost 5 bases, J lost 2 bases, and 12 bases lay in between. The CDR3 runs 14 residues. The CDR3 region has the DNA TGTGCCAGCAGCTCGAACAGGGTAAACACTGAAGCTTTCTTT. Its protein is CASSSNRVNTEAFF.

This clonotype was found many times. V gene TRBV3-1 combines with J gene TRBJ1-1; D is unclear. The CDR3 runs 13 residues. The germline CDR1 and CDR2 sequences are LGHDT and YNNKEL (reference sequence). Trimming left V 3 bases short and J 3 bases short, with 8 bases between. For the CDR3, the DNA is TGTGCCAGCAGCCAGTCCCGGGACACTGAAGCTTTCTTT. Its translation is CASSQSRDTEAFF.

The chain recombines TRBV16 with TRBJ1-4, with D uncertain. The CDR3 runs 16 residues. Germline V gene data show CDR1 as KGHSY and CDR2 as FQNENV. The V and J ends lost 1 base and 0 bases respectively, with 9 bases between them. As DNA, the CDR3 is TGTGCCAGCAGCCAATTTTTTCAAGCAACTAATGAAAAACTGTTTTTT. Amino acid sequence: CASSQFFQATNEKLFF. Drawing the rest from reference TRBV16 and TRBJ1-4, the complete variable domain is GEEVAQTPKHLVRGEGQKAKLYCAPIKGHSYVFWYQQVLKNEFKFLISFQNENVFDETGMPKERFSAKCLPNSPCSLEIQATKLEDSAVYFCASSQFFQATNEKLFFGSGTQLSVL.

The chain has TRBV20-1 and TRBJ2-7; D call uncertain. Germline CDR1 DFQATT, CDR2 SNEGSKA (reference sequence). This CDR3 has 13 residues. Trimming removed 4 bases at V and 2 bases at J, with 12 bases between. The CDR3 coding sequence is TGCAGTGCTACCCCCCAGGACCCCTACGAGCAGTACTTC. Translated: CSATPQDPYEQYF.

This clonotype was counted between two and nine times. The rearrangement uses TRBV2 and TRBJ2-3, with TRBD2 matching over 9 bases. V dropped 7 bases and J dropped 2; count of bases not matched to a gene: 7. The CDR3 sequence is 15 residues long. Looked up from germline, CDR1 is SNHLY and CDR2 is FYNNEI. CDR3 coding DNA: TGTGCCAGCATAATACTAGCGGGTTACACAGATACGCAGTATTTT. Translated: CASIILAGYTDTQYF.

The gene calls are TRBV12-3 or TRBV12-4 and TRBJ2-3, with a possible D match to TRBD1 (5 bases). The V end lost 10 bases, the J end lost 4 bases, and 27 bases lay between the germline ends. The CDR3 runs to 17 residues. CDR3 bases: TGTGCCATCCTGCGGACACAGAAGGATTTTACTCCAGATACGCAGTATTTT. It translates to CAILRTQKDFTPDTQYF.

This chain connects TRBV3-1 to TRBJ1-1; D not certain. This CDR3 comprises 15 residues. V gave up 1 base and J gave up 2 bases, with 11 bases separating them. The germline CDR1 and CDR2 sequences are LGHDT and YNNKEL (reference sequence). This chain's CDR3 is CASSQGIQINTEAFF. In DNA, the CDR3 is TGTGCCAGCAGCCAAGGGATCCAGATAAACACTGAAGCTTTCTTT.

V and J are TRBV2 and TRBJ1-2, with a tentative D call TRBD1 (5 bases). Germline V gives CDR1 SNHLY, CDR2 FYNNEI. This CDR3 has 14 residues. The V gene lost 2 bases and the J gene lost 4 bases, with 11 bases spanning the gap. CDR3 sequence (DNA): TGTGCCAGCAGTGAATCGGGGCTTGGCTATGGCTACACCTTC. As protein: CASSESGLGYGYTF.

This rearrangement joins TRBV5-5 to TRBJ2-6; 8 positions match TRBD1. Germline V gene data show CDR1 as SGHKS and CDR2 as YYEKEE (reference sequence). The CDR3 runs 17 residues. J gave up 1 base and V 3 bases, and 6 bases lay outside the gene matches. The CDR3 region has the DNA TGTGCCAGCAGCTGGACAGGGTCCTCATCTGGGGCCAACGTCCTGACTTTC. Protein: CASSWTGSSSGANVLTF.

This chain connects TRBV20-1 to TRBJ2-3; D uncertain. The germline V gene encodes CDR1 DFQATT and CDR2 SNEGSKA (reference sequence). The CDR3 length is 13 residues. Trimming removed 5 bases from V and 2 bases from J, with 11 bases in between. CDR3 in amino acids: CSAPPDYTDTQYF. In DNA, the CDR3 is TGCAGTGCTCCGCCGGATTACACAGATACGCAGTATTTT.

This chain uses TRBV7-2 with TRBJ2-1; TRBD2 matches 8 bases. Germline CDR1 reads SGHTA; CDR2 reads FQGNSA. V was pared by 3 bases and J by 8 bases, with 6 bases of the junction left unmatched. CDR3 length equals 14 residues. This chain's CDR3 is CASSFSREGHEQFF. CDR3 DNA: TGTGCCAGCAGCTTTAGTCGGGAGGGCCATGAGCAGTTCTTC.

The V gene is TRBV7-2, the J gene TRBJ2-3, with 15 bases that match TRBD2. Germline V gives CDR1 SGHTA, CDR2 FQGNSA. The CDR3 spans 16 residues. J was trimmed by 4 bases and V by 6 bases; bases with no gene match: 5. The CDR3 sequence is CASRGLAGGKADTQYF. CDR3 coding DNA: TGTGCCAGCAGGGGACTAGCGGGAGGTAAAGCAGATACGCAGTATTTT.

CDR3 sequence: CASSPTGGAGYGYTF. The CDR3, as DNA: TGTGCCAGCAGCCCAACAGGGGGCGCGGGCTATGGCTACACCTTC. The rearrangement uses TRBV7-2 and TRBJ1-2; 9 nucleotides match TRBD1. CDR3 length equals 15 residues. From germline, CDR1 is SGHTA and CDR2 FQGNSA. The J segment lost 4 bases and the V segment lost 5 bases, leaving 8 bases of the junction unmatched.

There are a few counts of this clonotype. CDR3 sequence (DNA): TGTGCCAGCAGCTTAGCAGAAGGGACTCCCCTGCAGTACTTC. It encodes CASSLAEGTPLQYF. The rearrangement uses TRBV7-2 and TRBJ2-7, with a tentative D call TRBD2 (6 bases). From germline, CDR1 is SGHTA and CDR2 FQGNSA. The ends were cut back, 0 bases at V and 9 bases at J, with 15 bases in the middle. The CDR3 extends over 14 amino acids.

The rearrangement joins TRBV18 to TRBJ2-3; D remains unclear. CDR3 length equals 15 residues. The germline V and J ends were trimmed by 6 bases and 1 base, with 14 bases remaining between them. From germline, CDR1 is KGHSH and CDR2 LQKENI. The CDR3 DNA reads as TGTGCCAGCTCCCCCCAGGCTCCAGGCACAGATACGCAGTATTTT. This translates into CASSPQAPGTDTQYF.

This sequence joins TRBV6-5 and TRBJ2-5, with TRBD2 as a possible D gene (5 bases). Germline V gives CDR1 MNHEY, CDR2 SVGAGI. The CDR3 runs to 14 residues. V was pared by 6 bases and J by 5 bases, with 16 bases between. CDR3 coding DNA: TGTGCCAGCAGGACCGCCCTAGCTGCGGAGACCCAGTACTTC. This gives the protein CASRTALAAETQYF.

This clonotype was observed a few times. The chain combines TRBV12-3 or TRBV12-4 with TRBJ1-5, with D possibly TRBD1 on 6 matching bases. Trimming cost V 3 bases and J 2 bases, with 11 bases left between them. The CDR3 is 15 residues long. CDR3 DNA: TGTGCCAGCAGTTTCGGGGGGGCAGGCAATCAGCCCCAGCATTTT. It is translated as CASSFGGAGNQPQHF.

There are a few counts of this clonotype. V gene TRBV27 combines with J gene TRBJ2-7; D is unclear. This CDR3 is 18 amino acids long. V was shortened by 2 bases and J by 0 bases, with 20 bases between the two germline ends. Germline assignment: CDR1 MNHEY and CDR2 SMNVEV (reference sequence). Here the CDR3 reads CASSLTALRPPSSYEQYF. The CDR3 DNA follows: TGTGCCAGCAGTTTAACAGCTTTACGGCCCCCTAGCTCCTACGAGCAGTACTTC.

This clonotype was detected only a few times. The chain has TRBV20-1 and TRBJ1-6; D perhaps matches TRBD1 (5 bases). The germline gives CDR1 DFQATT, CDR2 SNEGSKA (reference sequence). V was clipped by 3 bases and J by 5 bases, with 14 bases between them. CDR3 length equals 15 residues. The chain's CDR3 is CSASRMGDHNSPLHF. The CDR3 DNA reads as TGCAGTGCTAGCCGGATGGGGGATCATAATTCACCCCTCCACTTT.

V and J are TRBV9 and TRBJ2-1, with 8 positions matching TRBD2. V dropped 0 bases and J dropped 6; count of bases not matched to a gene: 8. CDR3 size: 16 residues. The germline CDR1 and CDR2 sequences are SGDLS and YYNGEE. The CDR3 protein is CASSVGEEAGANEQFF. DNA of the CDR3: TGTGCCAGCAGCGTAGGGGAGGAAGCGGGAGCCAATGAGCAGTTCTTC.

The chain uses TRBV18 and TRBJ2-3, with D perhaps TRBD1 or TRBD2 (5 bases each). The CDR3 contains 16 residues. With 1 base removed from V and 4 bases from J, the gap between germline ends came to 15 bases. Germline V gene sequence: CDR1 KGHSH, CDR2 LQKENI. CDR3 amino acids: CASSPHPGPSPDTQYF. The DNA of the CDR3 is TGTGCCAGCTCACCACATCCGGGGCCCAGCCCAGATACGCAGTATTTT.